This entry describes one T cell receptor beta chain. Its specificity is unknown. This sample is part of a study of blood T cells in healthy people across ages. CDR3 length equals 17 residues. V trimming: 5 bases; J trimming: 0 bases; junction bases outside the gene matches: 7. Germline V gene lookup returns CDR1 SGHTA and CDR2 FQGNSA. Study-wide results and limits: Both naive CD4+ cell counts and diversity were greater in long-lived donors than in aged donors.

A sample-barcoded 5' primer and a J-beta primer mix were used in a second PCR of about 7 to 12 cycles. Each cDNA molecule received a tag from a template-switch adaptor that had 12 random nucleotides. Each of the samples gave a minimum of 3 million paired-end reads that contained CDR3. TCRdb called the 5' RACE reads again in MiXCR, with one record for every CDR3 protein. The sample contains roughly 1.6 million distinct CDR3 sequences, about 31% of which appear only once. The chain links TRBV7-2 to TRBJ2-1; 10 bases align to TRBD2. The sequence derives from a young woman in good health. The material sequenced was blood. In nucleotides, the CDR3 is TGTGCCAGCAGCGATCTCGCTAGCGGGAGCTCCTACAATGAGCAGTTCTTC. Protein product: CASSDLASGSSYNEQFF.